The 6 T cell receptor beta chains below were found in one sample sequenced in a study of blood T cell repertoires in COVID-19. The table came from immunoSEQ multiplex PCR; TCRdb's copy has only in-frame clones and leaves some out. Among around 100,000 clones, roughly 92% were seen once, and the ten largest hold 1.9%. Sequencing was performed on peripheral blood. Receptor source: a woman aged 50 to 60 with COVID-19, enrolled during active disease.

V gene TRBV29-1 combines with J gene TRBJ2-4, with 13 bases that match TRBD2. In germline, CDR1 is SQVTM, CDR2 ANQGSEA. The CDR3 is made up of 15 amino acids. Trimming cost V 5 bases and J 8 bases; bases outside gene matches: 9. The chain's CDR3 is CSVRTSGGTGDIQYF. In DNA form, the CDR3 reads TGCAGCGTTCGGACTAGCGGGGGAACCGGGGACATTCAGTACTTC.

V gene TRBV5-8 combines with J gene TRBJ1-2; TRBD1 might be the D (5 bases). The V end lost 0 bases, the J end lost 2 bases, and 14 bases lay between the germline ends. CDR1 SGHTS and CDR2 YDEGEE come from the germline V gene. The CDR3 length is 16 residues. The CDR3 sequence is CASSLEVRAVNYGYTF. In nucleotides, the CDR3 is TGTGCCAGCAGCTTGGAGGTCAGGGCTGTGAACTATGGCTACACCTTC. The variable domain in full, with the rest retrieved from reference TRBV5-8 and TRBJ1-2, is EAGVTQSPTHLIKTRGQQATLRCSPISGHTSVYWYQQALGLGLQFLLWYDEGEERNRGNFPPRFSGRQFPNYSSELNVNALELEDSALYLCASSLEVRAVNYGYTFGSGTRLTVV.

The chain combines TRBV2 with TRBJ2-7, with 8 nucleotides matching TRBD1. Germline lookup yields CDR1 SNHLY and CDR2 FYNNEI. This CDR3 comprises 12 residues. V trimming: 6 bases; J trimming: 3 bases; junction bases outside the gene matches: 1. The CDR3 bases are TGTGCCAGCAGGGACAGGGACTACGAGCAGTACTTC. Translation: CASRDRDYEQYF.

Here the CDR3 reads CATSAPTAAYEQYF. The CDR3, as DNA: TGTGCCACCAGTGCCCCGACAGCCGCCTACGAGCAGTACTTC. The chain combines TRBV24-1 with TRBJ2-7; maybe TRBD1 (5 bases). In germline, CDR1 is KGHDR, CDR2 SFDVKD. The V and J ends lost 5 bases and 2 bases respectively, with 12 bases between them. The CDR3 contains 14 residues.

The V and J genes are TRBV6-1 and TRBJ1-6, with D possibly being TRBD1 (6 bases). Trimming shortened V by 0 bases and J by 8 bases, and 14 bases separated the two germline ends. This CDR3 contains 16 residues. Germline values: CDR1 MNHNS, CDR2 SASEGT. CDR3 region: CASSEAIRGSDSPLHF. For the CDR3, the DNA is TGTGCCAGCAGTGAAGCTATCAGGGGTAGTGATTCACCCCTCCACTTT.

This clone was recorded a few times. The chain links TRBV13 to TRBJ1-5, with D perhaps matching TRBD1 (5 bases). Germline CDR1 PRHDT, CDR2 FYEKMQ (reference sequence). Trimming removed 5 bases at V and 10 bases at J, with 21 bases between. This CDR3 is built from 15 residues. The CDR3 is CASSLRSARGGPQHF. In DNA, the CDR3 is TGTGCCAGCAGCCTTAGATCTGCAAGGGGAGGACCCCAGCATTTT. Together with reference TRBV13 and TRBJ1-5, the CDR3 gives the full variable domain: AAGVIQSPRHLIKEKRETATLKCYPIPRHDTVYWYQQGPGQDPQFLISFYEKMQSDKGSIPDRFSAQQFSDYHSELNMSSLELGDSALYFCASSLRSARGGPQHFGDGTRLSIL.